The clone carrying this T cell receptor beta chain has just a few counts. Its cognate antigen is unknown. The germline V gene has CDR1 DFQATT and CDR2 SNEGSKA (reference sequence). This CDR3 has 11 amino acids. These data are taken from a study of T-cell reconstitution after alpha-beta-depleted transplantation in children. Notes on the study in general: Diversity and T-cell counts at one year after transplant derived mostly from new T cells.

Researchers prepared the TCRbeta library using unique molecular identifiers, the study reports. One entry per CDR3 protein, called by TCRdb with MiXCR from the PCR reads. Among around 490,000 distinct CDR3 sequences listed, 9.5% to 12% were seen once. The receptor was derived from a female patient under 10 years old who had a stem cell transplant for aplastic anemia, so the T cells may come from the graft donor. This specimen consisted of PBMCs, mostly from graft donor cells, obtained 180 days after TCRalphabeta/CD19-depleted stem cell transplant. J is TRBJ1-2 and V is TRBV20-1, with TRBD1 as a possible D gene (5 bases). CDR3 residues: CSPRGAYGYTF. The CDR3 DNA is TGCAGCCCTAGAGGGGCGTATGGCTACACCTTC.